These 27 T cell receptor beta chains share one sample of origin, sequenced in a study of beta chain features in type 1 diabetes (dated by TCRdb to between 2018 and 2020). The research as a whole found: A moderate but significant shortening of TCRB CDR3 length was observed in type 1 diabetes patients in all four CD4+ subsets.

The antigens for these receptors are not known. Library generation was performed with the immunoSEQ multiplex PCR assay. All of the isolated RNA was reverse transcribed with the High Capacity cDNA Reverse Transcription Kit, so expressed TCRB transcripts were sequenced. Entries here come from immuneACCESS through TCRdb and include only in-frame sequences with V and J called. Some clones fail to appear in such tables; in the studies checked, an unresolved V gene covers under half of the shortfall, and the cause of the remainder is unknown. This sample lists around 250,000 clones; around 21% were detected once. Clones ranked in the top ten supply roughly 0.028% of the sample. Input material: naive CD4+ T cells from blood. What this sample's cell subset or site label stands for: true naive CD4+ T cells. Receptor source: a woman aged 40-49 years with type 1 diabetes.

The gene calls are TRBV5-4 and TRBJ2-3, with TRBD1 identical over 7 bases. The length of the CDR3 is 14 residues. Germline V gene sequence: CDR1 SGHNT, CDR2 YYREEE (reference sequence). Unmatched junction bases numbered 10, after V lost 3 bases and J lost 9 bases. The CDR3 sequence: CASSSTKTGYTQYF. The DNA of the CDR3 is TGTGCCAGCAGCTCCACAAAGACAGGGTACACGCAGTATTTT.

This clone turned up a few times. The chain employs TRBV28 and TRBJ2-7; 11 bases match TRBD2. The CDR3 runs 14 residues. Germline V CDR1 and CDR2: MDHEN, SYDVKM. Germline trimming cut 5 bases from V and 3 bases from J; bases unmatched to any gene: 3. In DNA, the CDR3 is TGTGCCAGCAGTAGGCTAGCGGGGGGCTACGAGCAGTACTTC. Amino acid sequence: CASSRLAGGYEQYF.

This sequence joins TRBV7-9 and TRBJ2-4, with D perhaps matching TRBD1 (6 bases). The germline CDR1 and CDR2 sequences are SEHNR and FQNEAQ (reference sequence). This CDR3 has 14 amino acids. V lost 4 bases and J 7 bases, leaving 14 bases between the germline ends. In DNA, the CDR3 is TGTGCCAGCAGCTCCTTTACAGGGTCGAACATTCAGTACTTC. Its translation: CASSSFTGSNIQYF.

The chain joins TRBV19 to TRBJ2-3; D remains unclear. Trimming removed 6 bases at V and 1 base at J, with 8 bases between. This CDR3 comprises 13 residues. The germline gives CDR1 LNHDA, CDR2 SQIVND (reference sequence). The CDR3 spells CASSYTGTDTQYF. DNA of the CDR3: TGTGCCAGTAGCTACACAGGCACAGATACGCAGTATTTT.

The gene calls are TRBV6-6 and TRBJ1-5; the match to TRBD1 covers 7 bases. The CDR3 length is 14 residues. The V and J ends lost 5 bases and 5 bases, in that order; junction bases with no gene match: 6. The germline V gene has CDR1 MNHNY and CDR2 SVGAGI (reference sequence). CDR3 bases: TGTGCCAGCAGTGATGGGACAGACCATCAGCCCCAGCATTTT. It encodes CASSDGTDHQPQHF.

The chain employs TRBV29-1 and TRBJ1-1, with D unresolved. The CDR3 is made up of 11 amino acids. The V end was cut by 8 bases, the J end by 8 bases, with 15 bases between. The germline V gene encodes CDR1 SQVTM and CDR2 ANQGSEA. CDR3 DNA: TGCAGCCCCCGGGTAGGTGTAGAAGCTTTCTTT. This translates into CSPRVGVEAFF.

The rearrangement joins TRBV27 to TRBJ2-7, with D possibly TRBD1 on 6 matching bases. CDR1 is MNHEY, CDR2 SMNVEV, per germline (reference sequence). The CDR3 extends over 15 amino acids. Deletions cut 5 bases from V and 3 bases from J, with 17 bases between. The CDR3 nucleotides read TGTGCCAGCAGTGCGCACAGGGACCCGGACTACGAGCAGTACTTC. Amino acid sequence: CASSAHRDPDYEQYF.

The chain uses TRBV6-6 and TRBJ2-1; tentatively, D is TRBD2 (5 bases). Looked up from germline, CDR1 is MNHNY and CDR2 is SVGAGI (reference sequence). The CDR3 has 13 amino acids. Trimming took 7 bases from V and 8 from J, leaving 15 bases between them. The CDR3 is CASTGSGVDEQFF. Here the CDR3 DNA reads TGTGCCAGCACGGGGTCTGGGGTGGATGAGCAGTTCTTC.

The chain carries TRBV5-1 and TRBJ1-1; D gene unclear. Trimming took off 0 bases at V and 0 bases at J, with 12 bases between the two ends. Germline V gene data show CDR1 as SGHRS and CDR2 as YFSETQ. This CDR3 comprises 16 residues. The CDR3 reads CASSLGEVGMNTEAFF. CDR3 sequence (DNA): TGCGCCAGCAGCTTGGGGGAGGTGGGGATGAACACTGAAGCTTTCTTT.

This clone was picked up a small number of times. The chain carries TRBV20-1 and TRBJ2-1, with D unresolved. CDR1 is DFQATT, CDR2 SNEGSKA, per germline (reference sequence). The CDR3 is 11 residues long. V lost 5 bases and J lost 8, with 10 bases in between. Here the CDR3 reads CSAADRDEQFF. The CDR3 DNA reads TGCAGTGCTGCTGATAGAGATGAGCAGTTCTTC.

This chain joins TRBV15 and TRBJ1-2; TRBD1 might be the D (6 bases). The germline V gene has CDR1 LNHNV and CDR2 YYDKDF (reference sequence). The CDR3 length is 16 residues. V lost 4 bases and J lost 0, with 15 bases in between. The CDR3 region has the DNA TGTGCCACCAGCACTGCTGGGGGACATACTAACTATGGCTACACCTTC. This gives the protein CATSTAGGHTNYGYTF.

This clone was observed a few times. The chain joins TRBV5-4 to TRBJ1-6; the D gene is possibly TRBD1 (5 bases). Trimming removed 0 bases at V and 7 bases at J, with 8 bases between. Germline V gene sequence: CDR1 SGHNT, CDR2 YYREEE (reference sequence). The CDR3 has 14 residues. The CDR3 spells CASSLDRKNSPLHF. In DNA, the CDR3 is TGTGCCAGCAGCTTGGACAGGAAGAATTCACCCCTCCACTTT.

The chain is built from TRBV19 and TRBJ1-2, with TRBD1 matching over 7 bases. Germline values: CDR1 LNHDA, CDR2 SQIVND (reference sequence). V was pared by 5 bases and J by 6 bases, with 12 bases of the junction left unmatched. This CDR3 is built from 15 residues. The DNA for the CDR3 is TGTGCCAGTAGTCTCGACAGGGAACCTCCCGATGGCTACACCTTC. This gives the protein CASSLDREPPDGYTF.

The rearrangement links TRBV6-5 to TRBJ2-7; weak D call: TRBD2 (5 bases). The V gene lost 2 bases and the J gene lost 3 bases, with 8 bases spanning the gap. CDR3 length: 13 residues. Germline assignment: CDR1 MNHEY and CDR2 SVGAGI. The CDR3 nucleotides read TGTGCCAGCAGTTACCAGCGGAACTACGAGCAGTACTTC. This translates into CASSYQRNYEQYF.

This chain connects TRBV7-9 to TRBJ2-7; 11 positions agree with TRBD2. The V segment lost 7 bases and the J segment 2 bases; nucleotides outside the gene matches: 1. CDR1 and CDR2 from the germline V gene are SEHNR and FQNEAQ (reference sequence). This CDR3 is 13 amino acids long. CDR3 DNA sequence: TGTGCCAGCATGACTAGCGGGGCCTACGAGCAGTACTTC. Its translation: CASMTSGAYEQYF.

V usage is TRBV29-1 and J usage is TRBJ2-7; TRBD2 might be the D (5 bases). The CDR3 sequence is 14 residues long. V was trimmed by 6 bases and J by 3 bases, leaving 18 bases between them. The germline V gene has CDR1 SQVTM and CDR2 ANQGSEA. Here the CDR3 reads CSVGGRLGDYEQYF. The DNA of the CDR3 is TGCAGCGTAGGCGGGCGTCTCGGGGACTACGAGCAGTACTTC.

This chain links TRBV5-1 with TRBJ2-7; TRBD1 aligns across 12 bases. The germline gives CDR1 SGHRS, CDR2 YFSETQ. This CDR3 is 15 amino acids long. V gave up 0 bases and J gave up 7 bases; unmatched junction bases: 5. The CDR3 nucleotides read TGCGCCAGCAGCTTGGACGGGACAGGGGGCAGTGAGCAGTACTTC. Amino acid sequence: CASSLDGTGGSEQYF.

This clone has more than one count but fewer than ten. The rearrangement links TRBV20-1 to TRBJ2-1, with 9 nucleotides matching TRBD1. The CDR3 is 11 amino acids. From germline, CDR1 is DFQATT and CDR2 SNEGSKA (reference sequence). V trimming: 6 bases; J trimming: 12 bases; junction bases outside the gene matches: 6. The CDR3 DNA is TGCAGTGCCCTACAGGGGGCGCGGCAGTTCTTC. This translates into CSALQGARQFF.

The chain joins TRBV10-2 to TRBJ2-5; perhaps TRBD2 as D (6 bases). The V end lost 8 bases, the J end lost 3 bases, and 16 bases lay between the germline ends. Germline V gene data show CDR1 as WSHSY and CDR2 as SAAADI. The CDR3 has 14 residues. This CDR3 reads CASWRGPPEETQYF. The DNA for the CDR3 is TGCGCCAGCTGGCGGGGACCCCCAGAAGAGACCCAGTACTTC.

The chain links TRBV5-4 to TRBJ2-6; 9 bases fit TRBD1. The CDR3 has 15 residues. Trimming removed 4 bases from V and 4 bases from J; junction bases left unmatched: 3. Germline values: CDR1 SGHNT, CDR2 YYREEE (reference sequence). The CDR3 protein is CASSTGGAGANVLTF. In nucleotides, the CDR3 is TGTGCCAGCAGCACAGGGGGCGCCGGGGCCAACGTCCTGACTTTC.

The chain recombines TRBV7-2 with TRBJ2-2, with D perhaps TRBD2 (5 bases). Trimming cost V 4 bases and J 2 bases, with 8 bases left between them. CDR1 is SGHTA and CDR2 is FQGNSA in the germline V gene. This CDR3 is built from 14 residues. CDR3 sequence reads: CASSSGLNTGELFF. The CDR3 nucleotides are TGTGCCAGCAGCTCAGGACTTAACACCGGGGAGCTGTTTTTT.

This chain connects TRBV18 to TRBJ2-3; possibly TRBD1 for D (5 bases). This CDR3 region has 14 residues. Germline V CDR1 and CDR2: KGHSH, LQKENI. The V end was cut by 3 bases, the J end by 3 bases, with 10 bases between. Written as DNA, the CDR3 is TGTGCCAGCTCACCTGGGGCCTTGACAGATACGCAGTATTTT. Its translation is CASSPGALTDTQYF.

The genes are TRBV7-9 and TRBJ1-1, with 8 bases lining up with TRBD1. This CDR3 is 16 amino acids long. The junction had 14 bases not matched to a gene; V was cut back by 5 bases and J by 6 bases. Germline V CDR1 and CDR2: SEHNR, FQNEAQ (reference sequence). In DNA form, the CDR3 reads TGTGCCAGCAGCGTAGGAGACAGGGGTAGGGTGGCTGAAGCTTTCTTT. Its protein product is CASSVGDRGRVAEAFF.

The chain uses TRBV4-2 and TRBJ2-5; no firm D call. CDR3 length: 14 residues. In germline, CDR1 is LGHNA, CDR2 YNFKEQ. V gave up 0 bases and J gave up 4 bases, with 9 bases separating them. The CDR3 DNA follows: TGTGCCAGCAGCCAAGACTGGCTTGGAGAGACCCAGTACTTC. Residues: CASSQDWLGETQYF.

This chain links TRBV28 with TRBJ2-7; 8 bases match TRBD2. CDR3 size: 14 residues. Germline values: CDR1 MDHEN, CDR2 SYDVKM. V lost 10 bases and J lost 0; bases outside the gene matches: 8. The CDR3 sequence: CATYSGVSSYEQYF. CDR3 nucleotide sequence: TGTGCCACCTATAGCGGGGTAAGCTCCTACGAGCAGTACTTC.

The genes are TRBV29-1 and TRBJ1-2; a possible D gene is TRBD1 (5 bases). The CDR3 contains 12 residues. Germline CDR1 reads SQVTM; CDR2 reads ANQGSEA. Trimming took 4 bases from V and 5 from J, leaving 11 bases between them. This chain's CDR3 is CSVGDGTYGYTF. In DNA, the CDR3 is TGCAGCGTTGGTGACGGGACTTATGGCTACACCTTC. The full variable domain, its missing parts supplied by reference TRBV29-1 and TRBJ1-2, is SAVISQKPSRDICQRGTSLTIQCQVDSQVTMMFWYRQQPGQSLTLIATANQGSEATYESGFVIDKFPISRPNLTFSTLTVSNMSPEDSSIYLCSVGDGTYGYTFGSGTRLTVV.

Comments on this clone: The same CDR3 also results from other DNA sequences found in this sample. This chain links TRBV9 with TRBJ2-1; a possible D gene is TRBD2 (5 bases). CDR1 is SGDLS, CDR2 YYNGEE, per germline. This CDR3 spans 15 amino acids. Trimming stripped 0 bases from V and 1 base from J, with 8 bases between. The DNA of the CDR3 is TGTGCCAGCAGCGTAGAGGGCGGGTCCTACAATGAGCAGTTCTTC. As protein: CASSVEGGSYNEQFF. The entire variable domain, with the rest obtained from reference TRBV9 and TRBJ2-1, is as follows: DSGVTQTPKHLITATGQRVTLRCSPRSGDLSVYWYQQSLDQGLQFLIQYYNGEERAKGNILERFSAQQFPDLHSELNLSSLELGDSALYFCASSVEGGSYNEQFFGPGTRLTVL.